This entry describes one T cell receptor (beta chain). V shed 1 base and J shed 1 base, with 10 bases lying between them. The CDR3 length is 14 residues. CDR1 and CDR2 from the germline V gene are DFQATT and SNEGSKA (reference sequence). MiXCR was run by TCRdb on the RT-PCR reads, yielding one entry per CDR3 protein. The sample lists over 200,000 distinct CDR3 sequences, around 40% occurring once. The sample belongs to a study of patients and donors after allogeneic stem cell transplantation. The sequenced sample was blood, either unsorted or a sorted T cell fraction (not recorded which). The TCR was taken from a human donor who was either an allogeneic HSCT recipient or a stem cell or donor lymphocyte infusion donor (not recorded which). It is not recorded whose cells these are; they may come from a transplant donor. The rearrangement links TRBV20-1 to TRBJ1-1; D gene ambiguous. The CDR3 reads CSARAFRRNTEAFF. Here the CDR3 DNA reads TGCAGTGCTAGAGCCTTCCGAAGGAACACTGAAGCTTTCTTT.